This passage covers 22 T cell receptor beta chains from one sample sequenced in a study of somatic mutations in cytotoxic T cells in rheumatoid arthritis. TCRdb's table, derived via immunoSEQ multiplex PCR, lists solely in-frame clones and lacks some. The sample consists of around 7,400 clones, 87% of them appearing once. The sequenced sample consisted of CD8+ T cells sorted from blood. Every receptor here comes from a man in his forties or fifties with rheumatoid arthritis.

The chain uses TRBV28 and TRBJ2-3, with D perhaps matching TRBD2 (5 bases). Germline V gene lookup returns CDR1 MDHEN and CDR2 SYDVKM. This CDR3 has 16 residues. V lost 6 bases, J lost 0 bases, and 16 bases lay in between. The CDR3, as DNA: TGTGCCAGCAGCCCCGACTACCTTGTGAGCACAGATACGCAGTATTTT. Its protein is CASSPDYLVSTDTQYF.

As DNA, the CDR3 is TGTGCCAGCAGTGCGGGACAGGGGGTCAACAATGAGCAGTTCTTC. Protein product: CASSAGQGVNNEQFF. V usage is TRBV2 and J usage is TRBJ2-1, with TRBD1 matching 11 bases. After removal of 4 bases from V and 5 bases from J, the junction contained 4 bases not matched to a gene. The CDR3 spans 15 residues. The germline V gene encodes CDR1 SNHLY and CDR2 FYNNEI. Based on the CDR3 plus reference TRBV2 and TRBJ2-1, the full variable domain is EPEVTQTPSHQVTQMGQEVILRCVPISNHLYFYWYRQILGQKVEFLVSFYNNEISEKSEIFDDQFSVERPDGSNFTLKIRSTKLEDSAMYFCASSAGQGVNNEQFFGPGTRLTVL.

The rearrangement uses TRBV2 and TRBJ1-2, with 8 positions matching TRBD1. Germline assignment: CDR1 SNHLY and CDR2 FYNNEI. The CDR3 has 15 residues. V was pared by 2 bases and J by 5 bases, with 7 bases of the junction left unmatched. CDR3 region: CASSEYTGGPYGYTF. CDR3 in DNA: TGTGCCAGCAGTGAATACACAGGGGGGCCATATGGCTACACCTTC.

The V call is TRBV6-1, the J call TRBJ1-1; D is possibly TRBD1 (6 bases). V was pared by 11 bases and J by 1 base, with 14 bases between. CDR1 and CDR2 (germline): MNHNS, SASEGT. The CDR3 runs to 13 residues. This CDR3 is CASDTGTNTEAFF. CDR3 sequence (DNA): TGTGCCTCAGATACAGGGACGAACACTGAAGCTTTCTTT.

The chain is built from TRBV28 and TRBJ1-4; D is possibly TRBD1 (6 bases). Trimming pared 0 bases from V and 8 bases from J, leaving 7 bases between. Germline V gives CDR1 MDHEN, CDR2 SYDVKM. CDR3 size: 13 residues. CDR3 DNA: TGTGCCAGCAGTTTATGGGGGACAGAAAAACTGTTTTTT. Its translation: CASSLWGTEKLFF.

This clone was seen a few times. The chain combines TRBV6-6 with TRBJ1-6, with D possibly matching TRBD1 (5 bases). Germline CDR1 reads MNHNY; CDR2 reads SVGAGI (reference sequence). V gave up 3 bases and J gave up 8 bases, with 11 bases separating them. The CDR3 runs to 14 residues. CDR3 residues: CASSYQGLHSPLHF. The CDR3 nucleotides are TGTGCCAGCAGTTATCAGGGACTGCATTCACCCCTCCACTTT.

V usage is TRBV5-1 and J usage is TRBJ1-4; D perhaps matches TRBD1 (5 bases). Germline V lookup: CDR1 SGHRS, CDR2 YFSETQ. The CDR3 has 14 amino acids. The germline V and J ends were trimmed by 4 bases and 6 bases, with 13 bases remaining between them. The chain's CDR3 is CASSPWGVDEKLFF. CDR3 nucleotides: TGCGCCAGCAGCCCTTGGGGGGTAGATGAAAAACTGTTTTTT.

CDR3 amino acids: CASSRGTGGGYGYTF. Here the CDR3 DNA reads TGTGCCAGCAGTAGGGGGACAGGGGGTGGCTATGGCTACACCTTC. The chain has TRBV28 and TRBJ1-2, with 11 nucleotides matching TRBD1. Per germline, CDR1 MDHEN and CDR2 SYDVKM. The CDR3 totals 15 residues. V lost 5 bases to trimming and J lost 4 bases; unmatched junction nucleotides: 6.

V is TRBV9 and J is TRBJ2-2, with TRBD2 matching over 8 bases. This CDR3 has 15 residues. Per germline, CDR1 SGDLS and CDR2 YYNGEE. V gave up 1 base and J gave up 2 bases; unmatched junction bases: 1. The CDR3 DNA reads as TGTGCCAGCAGCGTAAGCGGGGGCAACACCGGGGAGCTGTTTTTT. Its protein is CASSVSGGNTGELFF.

The chain carries TRBV7-6 and TRBJ2-5; 8 bases are shared with TRBD2. V shed 3 bases, J shed 5 bases, and the junction held 17 bases outside the gene matches. The CDR3 spans 18 residues. CDR1 and CDR2 from the germline V gene are SGHVS and FNYEAQ. CDR3 nucleotide sequence: TGTGCCAGCAGCTTCGGGGGTTTTTCGGTCCAGCGGGGGGAGACCCAGTACTTC. This translates into CASSFGGFSVQRGETQYF. The whole variable domain, remainder taken from reference TRBV7-6 and TRBJ2-5, is GAGVSQSPRYKVTKRGQDVALRCDPISGHVSLYWYRQALGQGPEFLTYFNYEAQQDKSGLPNDRFSAERPEGSISTLTIQRTEQRDSAMYRCASSFGGFSVQRGETQYFGPGTRLLVL.

This clone appeared a few times. V gene TRBV4-1 combines with J gene TRBJ2-1; D may be TRBD1 (6 bases). The CDR3 runs 17 residues. In germline, CDR1 is MGHRA, CDR2 YSYEKL. V lost 3 bases and J 8 bases, leaving 23 bases between the germline ends. DNA for the CDR3: TGCGCCAGCAGCCACCTAGACAGGCCCAGGCTGGTCGATGAGCAGTTCTTC. It specifies CASSHLDRPRLVDEQFF.

This chain connects TRBV15 to TRBJ2-5; TRBD2 might be the D (5 bases). This CDR3 comprises 16 residues. In germline, CDR1 is LNHNV, CDR2 YYDKDF (reference sequence). V lost 1 base and J lost 0, with 12 bases in between. Written as DNA, the CDR3 is TGTGCCACCAGCAGAGGACGGGCGGGCTACCAAGAGACCCAGTACTTC. Amino acids: CATSRGRAGYQETQYF.

This chain links TRBV7-3 with TRBJ2-1; D remains unclear. V lost 4 bases to trimming and J lost 4 bases, with 8 bases between them. The CDR3 spans 13 residues. Per germline, CDR1 SGHTA and CDR2 FQGTGA. The CDR3 protein is CASSSDLYNEQFF. The CDR3 bases are TGTGCCAGCAGCTCAGATCTGTACAATGAGCAGTTCTTC.

The chain is built from TRBV7-6 and TRBJ1-3, with 7 bases identical to TRBD1. The CDR3 runs to 17 residues. Per the germline V gene, CDR1 is SGHVS and CDR2 is FNYEAQ. Trimming cost V 1 base and J 1 base; bases outside gene matches: 7. CDR3 protein: CASSLDPQGRSGNTIYF. CDR3 nucleotides: TGTGCCAGCAGCTTAGATCCACAGGGGAGGTCTGGAAACACCATATATTTT.

The chain joins TRBV2 to TRBJ1-5, with D perhaps matching TRBD1 (5 bases). V was trimmed by 2 bases and J by 1 base, leaving 9 bases between them. Looked up from germline, CDR1 is SNHLY and CDR2 is FYNNEI. The CDR3 totals 15 residues. The CDR3 here is CASSETGHSNQPQHF. In DNA form, the CDR3 reads TGTGCCAGCAGTGAAACAGGACACAGCAATCAGCCCCAGCATTTT.

The rearrangement joins TRBV18 to TRBJ1-2; 7 bases align to TRBD1. The CDR3 runs to 14 residues. Looked up from germline, CDR1 is KGHSH and CDR2 is LQKENI. The ends lost 0 bases at V and 2 bases at J; junction bases unmatched: 0. The CDR3 reads CASSPPGQNYGYTF. CDR3 sequence (DNA): TGTGCCAGCTCACCACCGGGACAGAACTATGGCTACACCTTC.

The chain recombines TRBV7-8 with TRBJ1-5; TRBD1 matches at 7 bases. The CDR3 length is 16 residues. V lost 5 bases, J lost 1 base, and 8 bases stayed unmatched. CDR1 and CDR2 from the germline V gene are SGHVS and FQNEAQ. This CDR3 reads CASSPGTERSNQPQHF. The CDR3 nucleotides read TGTGCCAGCAGCCCCGGGACAGAGCGGAGCAATCAGCCCCAGCATTTT.

The chain recombines TRBV28 with TRBJ2-3; 10 bases fit TRBD2. The CDR3 loop spans 19 amino acids. Trimming took 2 bases from V and 0 from J; bases not matched to a gene: 11. Germline V lookup: CDR1 MDHEN, CDR2 SYDVKM. The chain's CDR3 is CASSLPSVSGGISTDTQYF. The CDR3 nucleotides read TGTGCCAGCAGTTTACCTTCGGTTAGCGGGGGGATTAGCACAGATACGCAGTATTTT.

This clone was seen once. The CDR3 bases are TGTGCCAGCAGGACGGGGGGGGACTACAATGAGCAGTTCTTC. It codes for CASRTGGDYNEQFF. The chain combines TRBV9 with TRBJ2-1; TRBD2 matches at 8 bases. V gave up 5 bases and J gave up 3 bases; unmatched junction bases: 4. The CDR3 has 14 amino acids. Looked up from germline, CDR1 is SGDLS and CDR2 is YYNGEE.

V gene TRBV10-3 combines with J gene TRBJ2-3; the D is unclear. Trimming took off 3 bases at V and 2 bases at J, with 6 bases between the two ends. In germline, CDR1 is ENHRY, CDR2 SYGVKD. CDR3 length: 13 amino acids. CDR3 DNA: TGTGCCATCAGTGATCAGAACACAGATACGCAGTATTTT. Its protein product is CAISDQNTDTQYF.

This chain joins TRBV6-5 and TRBJ1-5; TRBD1 might be the D (5 bases). This CDR3 is 15 amino acids long. With 4 bases removed from V and 5 bases from J, the gap between germline ends came to 15 bases. Germline V gene data show CDR1 as MNHEY and CDR2 as SVGAGI. The chain's CDR3 is CASSSQGFFDQPQHF. CDR3 nucleotides: TGTGCCAGCAGTTCCCAGGGCTTTTTCGATCAGCCCCAGCATTTT.

The chain has TRBV5-6 and TRBJ2-7; 10 bases are shared with TRBD2. The length of the CDR3 is 17 residues. The germline V gene encodes CDR1 SGHDT and CDR2 YYEEEE. J was trimmed by 3 bases and V by 5 bases; bases with no gene match: 14. CDR3 residues: CASRTAVSGGAVYEQYV. The CDR3 bases are TGTGCCAGCAGGACGGCGGTAAGCGGGGGGGCCGTCTACGAGCAGTACGTC.